The 20 T cell receptor beta chains listed next were all sequenced from one sample in a study of T cell changes during pregnancy in multiple sclerosis. Sequenced by immunoSEQ multiplex PCR; TCRdb stores in-frame clones only, minus some. The sample lists roughly 93,000 clones; around 92% were seen once. Sequencing used peripheral blood, obtained after pregnancy. The receptors here all came from a female donor in good health, enrolled as a control in a pregnancy study.

This clone was observed a handful of times. CDR3 residues: CASSASINYGYTF. Here the CDR3 DNA reads TGTGCCAGCAGTGCCAGTATTAACTATGGCTACACCTTC. The chain employs TRBV2 and TRBJ1-2; D is uncertain. V was clipped by 4 bases and J by 1 base, with 7 bases between them. The CDR3 is made up of 13 amino acids. The germline V gene has CDR1 SNHLY and CDR2 FYNNEI.

The J gene is TRBJ1-6, the V gene TRBV6-5; no clear D gene. CDR1 is MNHEY, CDR2 SVGAGI, per germline. This CDR3 has 15 amino acids. Trimming stripped 2 bases from V and 8 bases from J, with 13 bases between. The CDR3 spells CASSYDGRRDSPLHF. CDR3 DNA: TGTGCCAGCAGTTACGACGGGAGGAGGGATTCACCCCTCCACTTT.

This chain joins TRBV19 and TRBJ1-5; possibly TRBD1 for D (6 bases). The V end lost 1 base, the J end lost 5 bases, and 15 bases lay between the germline ends. The CDR3 has 16 amino acids. Germline values: CDR1 LNHDA, CDR2 SQIVND (reference sequence). CDR3 sequence reads: CASSIGRGGGYQPQHF. Here the CDR3 DNA reads TGTGCCAGTAGTATAGGACGGGGAGGGGGGTATCAGCCCCAGCATTTT.

This clone was recorded once. The gene calls are TRBV6-5 and TRBJ2-5; D might be TRBD1 (5 bases). The CDR3 is made up of 14 amino acids. Germline CDR1 MNHEY, CDR2 SVGAGI. Trimming removed 3 bases from V and 4 bases from J, with 12 bases in between. The CDR3 loop reads CASSYGVGRETQYF. The CDR3 DNA reads TGTGCCAGCAGTTATGGAGTGGGGCGAGAGACCCAGTACTTC.

This rearrangement joins TRBV2 to TRBJ2-5; 10 positions match TRBD2. Germline assignment: CDR1 SNHLY and CDR2 FYNNEI. The V and J ends lost 2 bases and 2 bases, in that order; junction bases with no gene match: 5. This CDR3 spans 16 amino acids. In DNA, the CDR3 is TGTGCCAGCAGTGAATGGACTAGCGGAAAACAAGAGACCCAGTACTTC. It encodes CASSEWTSGKQETQYF.

The J gene is TRBJ1-2, the V gene TRBV2; D unclear. The CDR3 sequence is 15 residues long. V shed 1 base and J shed 0 bases, with 9 bases lying between them. Germline V gene data show CDR1 as SNHLY and CDR2 as FYNNEI. CDR3 loop: CASSEGPSTNYGYTF. The CDR3 DNA is TGTGCCAGCAGTGAAGGCCCGAGTACTAACTATGGCTACACCTTC. Supplemented by reference TRBV2 and TRBJ1-2, the full variable domain reads EPEVTQTPSHQVTQMGQEVILRCVPISNHLYFYWYRQILGQKVEFLVSFYNNEISEKSEIFDDQFSVERPDGSNFTLKIRSTKLEDSAMYFCASSEGPSTNYGYTFGSGTRLTVV.

The chain links TRBV6-5 to TRBJ2-2, with TRBD1 matching over 9 bases. This CDR3 is 16 amino acids long. With V trimmed by 4 bases and J by 4 bases, 7 bases remained unmatched. Germline assignment: CDR1 MNHEY and CDR2 SVGAGI. The chain's CDR3 is CASSFPGQGSTGELFF. The CDR3 nucleotides read TGTGCCAGCAGTTTCCCGGGACAGGGAAGCACCGGGGAGCTGTTTTTT.

The rearrangement uses TRBV6-5 and TRBJ1-2; no clear D gene. This CDR3 region has 13 residues. Germline loops: CDR1 MNHEY, CDR2 SVGAGI. Trimming stripped 8 bases from V and 6 bases from J, with 16 bases between. The CDR3: CASGEGIWNGYTF. The CDR3 region has the DNA TGTGCCAGCGGAGAGGGAATCTGGAATGGCTACACCTTC.

The J gene is TRBJ1-2, the V gene TRBV13; D remains ambiguous. Trimming cost V 4 bases and J 8 bases, with 11 bases left between them. This CDR3 is built from 12 residues. From germline, CDR1 is PRHDT and CDR2 FYEKMQ (reference sequence). This CDR3 is CASSSNPGGYTF. Here the CDR3 DNA reads TGTGCCAGCAGCTCTAACCCGGGGGGCTACACCTTC.

This clone appeared once. This sequence joins TRBV10-3 and TRBJ1-3; perhaps TRBD1 as D (5 bases). This CDR3 has 15 residues. V lost 3 bases and J 0 bases, leaving 9 bases between the germline ends. Germline V CDR1 and CDR2: ENHRY, SYGVKD. This CDR3 reads CAISEGVLSGNTIYF. As DNA, the CDR3 is TGTGCCATCAGTGAAGGGGTCCTCTCTGGAAACACCATATATTTT.

The rearrangement uses TRBV10-2 and TRBJ2-2, with TRBD2 identical over 12 bases. Germline CDR1 and CDR2: WSHSY and SAAADI. The CDR3 extends over 18 amino acids. Losses at the gene ends were 4 bases for V and 2 bases for J; bases not matched to a gene: 8. CDR3 nucleotides: TGCGCCAGCAGTGTGAGGGCTAGCGGGGGGGCCAACACCGGGGAGCTGTTTTTT. Its protein product is CASSVRASGGANTGELFF.

A single count supports this clone. The rearrangement joins TRBV4-2 to TRBJ2-5, with D perhaps TRBD1 (5 bases). Trimming removed 0 bases from V and 0 bases from J, with 8 bases in between. In germline, CDR1 is LGHNA, CDR2 YNFKEQ. This CDR3 comprises 15 residues. The DNA for the CDR3 is TGTGCCAGCAGCCAAGAAGGGGCGAACCAAGAGACCCAGTACTTC. It specifies CASSQEGANQETQYF.

V is TRBV10-3 and J is TRBJ1-1; D is undetermined. The CDR3 extends over 13 amino acids. The V end was cut by 8 bases, the J end by 6 bases, with 16 bases between. The germline V gene encodes CDR1 ENHRY and CDR2 SYGVKD. CDR3 loop: CAIPGWITAEAFF. CDR3 bases: TGTGCCATCCCCGGGTGGATAACGGCTGAAGCTTTCTTT.

The chain couples TRBV10-1 to TRBJ2-1, with a possible D match to TRBD1 (5 bases). Germline-derived CDR1 and CDR2 are WNHNN and SYGVQD (reference sequence). There are 14 residues in the CDR3. V was trimmed by 5 bases and J by 6 bases, leaving 14 bases between them. DNA for the CDR3: TGCGCCAGCAGTACAGGCGGCATGGGCAATGAGCAGTTCTTC. Translating gives CASSTGGMGNEQFF.

This sequence joins TRBV7-6 and TRBJ1-4, with D maybe TRBD1 (6 bases). The germline gives CDR1 SGHVS, CDR2 FNYEAQ. Trimming left V 5 bases short and J 2 bases short, with 15 bases between. The CDR3 is 16 amino acids. Written as DNA, the CDR3 is TGTGCCAGCAGCCGAGGCAGGGGTTACACTAATGAAAAACTGTTTTTT. Protein sequence: CASSRGRGYTNEKLFF.

The rearrangement uses TRBV5-1 and TRBJ2-1; possibly TRBD1 for D (5 bases). V shed 0 bases and J shed 9 bases, with 10 bases lying between them. Germline V lookup: CDR1 SGHRS, CDR2 YFSETQ. The CDR3 spans 13 residues. The CDR3 DNA is TGCGCCAGCAGCTTGGAGCGAAGGGGTGAGCAGTTCTTC. The encoded protein is CASSLERRGEQFF.

The chain combines TRBV6-6 with TRBJ2-7; 10 nucleotides agree with TRBD2. The CDR3 length is 16 residues. Germline CDR1 and CDR2: MNHNY and SVGAGI (reference sequence). The trim removed 1 base at V and 2 bases at J, leaving 5 bases unmatched. The CDR3 here is CASSYWVSGRAYEQYF. The CDR3 DNA is TGTGCCAGCAGTTACTGGGTGAGCGGGAGGGCCTACGAGCAGTACTTC.

V usage is TRBV28 and J usage is TRBJ2-5; 11 bases align to TRBD2. The end of the DNA fits TRBJ2-7 better, so the J call may be wrong. The length of the CDR3 is 16 residues. The germline V gene has CDR1 MDHEN and CDR2 SYDVKM. The CDR3 DNA sequence: TGTGCCAGCAGTCCGGGGACTAGCGGAATGACCTACGAGCAGTACTTC. Its translation: CASSPGTSGMTYEQYF.

The chain couples TRBV19 to TRBJ1-6; possible D gene TRBD1, 6 bases. There are 15 residues in the CDR3. V lost 4 bases and J lost 8, with 15 bases in between. The germline V gene has CDR1 LNHDA and CDR2 SQIVND (reference sequence). In DNA, the CDR3 is TGTGCCAGTAGTAGCATGGACAGCCGTCATTCACCCCTCCACTTT. Its translation is CASSSMDSRHSPLHF.

Only a few counts were recorded for this clone. The chain recombines TRBV7-8 with TRBJ1-1; 8 bases fit TRBD1. V lost 5 bases, J lost 4 bases, and 6 bases stayed unmatched. Germline V gene data show CDR1 as SGHVS and CDR2 as FQNEAQ. This CDR3 spans 14 amino acids. The CDR3 region is CASSPRTGSTEAFF. The CDR3, as DNA: TGTGCCAGCAGCCCGAGGACAGGGAGCACTGAAGCTTTCTTT.